This T cell receptor beta chain was sequenced for a study of blood T cell repertoires in COVID-19. Study information: There were acute and convalescent COVID-19 samples, and they came from the United States, Italy and Spain. The cDNA or gDNA used as material had been derived from T cells, B-cell-depleted T cells, or PBMCs.

In the source study's methods: From reference gene primer amplification, estimates of nucleated cell counts were derived. Generated by immunoSEQ multiplex PCR, the TCRdb table keeps only in-frame clones and is missing some. The V and J calls and clone size were taken over from that table, and D and trimming were inferred from the DNA. Among 85,000 to 95,000 clones listed, nearly 90% were seen once. The germline V gene encodes CDR1 SGHVS and CDR2 FQNEAQ. V shed 7 bases and J 2 bases; nucleotides not matched to a gene: 11. This CDR3 comprises 18 residues. Sequenced material: peripheral blood. The sequence was obtained from a woman at least 80 years old with active COVID-19. The V gene is TRBV7-8, the J gene TRBJ2-4, with 13 bases matching TRBD2. The CDR3 nucleotides read TGTGCCAGCACCCCCGGACTAGCGGGAGCCCTTACCAAAAACATTCAGTACTTC. Translation gives CASTPGLAGALTKNIQYF.